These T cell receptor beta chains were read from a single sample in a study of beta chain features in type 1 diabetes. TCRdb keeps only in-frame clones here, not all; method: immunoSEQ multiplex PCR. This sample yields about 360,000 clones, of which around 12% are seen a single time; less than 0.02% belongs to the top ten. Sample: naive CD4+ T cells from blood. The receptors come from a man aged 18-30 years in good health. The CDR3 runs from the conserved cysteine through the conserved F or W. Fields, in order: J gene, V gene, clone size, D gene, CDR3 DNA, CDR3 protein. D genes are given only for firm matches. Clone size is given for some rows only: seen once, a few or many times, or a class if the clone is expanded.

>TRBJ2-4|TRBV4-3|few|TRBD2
TGCGCCAGCAGCCAAGATGCTCCGGGACTAGCGGGAAATCCTACACAATTCTTC
CASSQDAPGLAGNPTQFF
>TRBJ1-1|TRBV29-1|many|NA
TGCAGCGCTCCGAATCGGCAGGCAAACACTGAAGCTTTCTTT
CSAPNRQANTEAFF
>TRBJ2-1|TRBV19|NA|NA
TGTGCCAGTAAGGACTCCCCCGCTGTTGATGAGCAGTTCTTC
CASKDSPAVDEQFF
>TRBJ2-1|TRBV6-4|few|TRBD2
TGTGCCAGCAGGGGGACTAGCGGGAGGGTTCTGTCCTACAATGAGCAGTTCTTC
CASRGTSGRVLSYNEQFF
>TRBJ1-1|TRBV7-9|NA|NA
TGTGCCAGCAGCTTTAGAACAGGTCTTGAAGCTTTCTTT
CASSFRTGLEAFF
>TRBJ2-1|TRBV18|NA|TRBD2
TGTGCCAGCTCACCACTAGCGGGGTCCGACAATGAGCAGTTCTTC
CASSPLAGSDNEQFF
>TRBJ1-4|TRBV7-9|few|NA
TGTGCCAGCAGCCGACGGGTTGCAACTAATGAAAAACTGTTTTTT
CASSRRVATNEKLFF
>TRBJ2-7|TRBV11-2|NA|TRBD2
TGTGCCAGCAGCTTATGGACTAGCGGTGAGCAGTACTTC
CASSLWTSGEQYF
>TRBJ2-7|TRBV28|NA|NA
TGTGCCAGCAGCCGGATGACTCGACCTCCCTACGAGCAGTACTTC
CASSRMTRPPYEQYF
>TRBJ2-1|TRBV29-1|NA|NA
TGCAGCGTTGGACAATACAATGAGCAGTTCTTC
CSVGQYNEQFF
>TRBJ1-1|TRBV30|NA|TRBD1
TGTGCCTGGACGGACAGGGGGACGTACACTGAAGCTTTCTTT
CAWTDRGTYTEAFF
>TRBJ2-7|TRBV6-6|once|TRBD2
TGTGCCAGCAGCCCGACGACTAGCGGCTCCTACGAGCAGTACTTC
CASSPTTSGSYEQYF
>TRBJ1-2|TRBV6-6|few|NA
TGTGCCAGCATGTCACTCTATGGCTACACCTTC
CASMSLYGYTF
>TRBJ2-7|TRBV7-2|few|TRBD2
TGTGCCAGCAGCTTCCACACCGCGGGGGGCCCAACCCCCTACGAGCAGTACTTC
CASSFHTAGGPTPYEQYF
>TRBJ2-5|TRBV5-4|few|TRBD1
TGTGCCAGCAGCCTGAACAGGGGAGAGACCCAGTACTTC
CASSLNRGETQYF
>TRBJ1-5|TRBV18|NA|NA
TGTGCCAGCTCACCGGGGGGTTTTCAGCCCCAGCATTTT
CASSPGGFQPQHF
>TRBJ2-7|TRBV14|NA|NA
TGTGCCAGCAGCCAAGATACACAGATAAAATTCTACGAGCAGTACTTC
CASSQDTQIKFYEQYF
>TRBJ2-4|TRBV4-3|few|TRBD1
TGCGCCAGCAGCTCAACAGGGGTAGCCAAAAACATTCAGTACTTC
CASSSTGVAKNIQYF
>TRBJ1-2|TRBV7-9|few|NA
TGTGCCAGCAGCTCCGGACGTAGGACTTGGGGCTACACCTTC
CASSSGRRTWGYTF
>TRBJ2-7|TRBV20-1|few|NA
TGCAGTGCTATATCGGGTTACGAGCAGTACTTC
CSAISGYEQYF
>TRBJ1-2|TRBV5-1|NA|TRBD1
TGCGCCAGCAGCTTGGAACAGGGGGCCAACTATGGCTACACCTTC
CASSLEQGANYGYTF
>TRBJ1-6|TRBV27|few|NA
TGTGCCAGCAGTGGAGTCAGTCCCTCCTATAATTCACCCCTCCACTTT
CASSGVSPSYNSPLHF
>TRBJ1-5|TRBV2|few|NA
TGTGCCAGCAGTGAAGGACGGGGGAGTCAGCCCCAGCATTTT
CASSEGRGSQPQHF
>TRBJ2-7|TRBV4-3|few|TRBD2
TGCGCCAGCAGCCAAGCGGGGGGAGAACTCTACGAGCAGTACTTC
CASSQAGGELYEQYF
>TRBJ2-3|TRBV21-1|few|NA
TGTGCCAGCAGCAAACCGGACAGGGGTACAGATACGCAGTATTTT
CASSKPDRGTDTQYF
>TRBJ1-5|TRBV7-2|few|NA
TGTGCCAGCAGCCTTAGGGGGTTTCAGCCCCAGCATTTT
CASSLRGFQPQHF
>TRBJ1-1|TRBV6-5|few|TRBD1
TGTGCCAGCAGTTTGGGTACAGGGGTAGCTTTCTTT
CASSLGTGVAFF
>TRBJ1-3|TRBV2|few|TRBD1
TGTGCCAGCGAACAGGGGAACTCTGGAAACACCATATATTTT
CASEQGNSGNTIYF
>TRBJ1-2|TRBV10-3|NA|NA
TGTGCCATCAGTGAGTCCATCAGGGCACGGTCCGGCTACACCTTC
CAISESIRARSGYTF
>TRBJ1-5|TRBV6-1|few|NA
TGTGCCAGCAGTGGACAGTTGGGTCAGCCCCAGCATTTT
CASSGQLGQPQHF
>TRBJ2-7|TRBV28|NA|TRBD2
TGTGCCAGCAGCCCAAGCGGGAGTACCTACGAGCAGTACTTC
CASSPSGSTYEQYF
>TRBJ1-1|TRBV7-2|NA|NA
TGTGCCAGCAGCTTAGTTCCAGAGAACACTGAAGCTTTCTTT
CASSLVPENTEAFF
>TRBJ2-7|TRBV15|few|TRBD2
TGTGCCACCAGCAGAGAGGGGCTAGCGGGGGCCGGCGGAATCGAGCAGTACTTC
CATSREGLAGAGGIEQYF
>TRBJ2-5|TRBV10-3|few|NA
TGTGCCATCAGTGAGGCGGGACGGGAGACCCAGTACTTC
CAISEAGRETQYF
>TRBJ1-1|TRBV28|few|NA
TGTGCCAGCAGTCCGCCAGGTCGGAACACTGAAGCTTTCTTT
CASSPPGRNTEAFF
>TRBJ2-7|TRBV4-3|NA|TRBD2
TGCGCCAGCAGCCAAGACTTTTCCCTAGCGGGAGGCTACGAGCAGTACTTC
CASSQDFSLAGGYEQYF
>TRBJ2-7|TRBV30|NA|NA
TGTGCCTGGAGGGTTGGAGGGTCTGTTCACGAGCAGTACTTC
CAWRVGGSVHEQYF
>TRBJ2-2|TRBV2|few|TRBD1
TGTGCCAGCAGAAACTACAGGGGAATCACCGGGGAGCTGTTTTTT
CASRNYRGITGELFF
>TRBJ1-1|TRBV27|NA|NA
TGTGCCAGCAGCCGACTAGACAGTGACACTGAAGCTTTCTTT
CASSRLDSDTEAFF
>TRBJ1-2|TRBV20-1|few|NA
TGCAGTGCGGGCAACGGCTATGGCTACACCTTC
CSAGNGYGYTF